These 10 T cell receptor beta chains originate from one sample sequenced in a study of OX40 agonist ivuxolimab in advanced cancers. Assay: immunoSEQ multiplex PCR; the TCRdb copy retains only in-frame clones and omits some. The sample carries more than 30,000 clones, 70% to 90% recorded once. Sample: CD4+ or CD8+ T cells sorted from blood, taken in a trial of the OX40 agonist ivuxolimab. The receptors shown here come from an adult with an advanced solid tumor such as melanoma, head and neck, liver or kidney cancer.

The rearrangement uses TRBV7-2 and TRBJ2-2, with unresolved D. V was pared by 6 bases and J by 7 bases, with 15 bases between. The germline V gene has CDR1 SGHTA and CDR2 FQGNSA. The CDR3 contains 14 residues. CDR3 sequence: CASRGLNEVGELFF. The DNA for the CDR3 is TGTGCCAGCAGGGGCCTTAATGAGGTCGGGGAGCTGTTTTTT.

The CDR3 reads CASSEGGDPYTDTQYF. The CDR3 DNA reads TGTGCCAGCAGTGAAGGAGGGGACCCGTACACAGATACGCAGTATTTT. This chain joins TRBV2 and TRBJ2-3; D may be TRBD1 or TRBD2 (5 bases each). Germline CDR1 reads SNHLY; CDR2 reads FYNNEI. V was shortened by 1 base and J by 2 bases, with 13 bases between the two germline ends. This CDR3 region has 16 residues.

This chain connects TRBV5-4 to TRBJ2-7; 8 bases align to TRBD2. V was pared by 3 bases and J by 5 bases, with 7 bases of the junction left unmatched. The CDR3 length is 14 residues. Per germline, CDR1 SGHNT and CDR2 YYREEE (reference sequence). The CDR3 nucleotides read TGTGCCAGCAGCTCCCCGGGGGGGACCCACGAGCAGTACTTC. Protein: CASSSPGGTHEQYF.

The chain recombines TRBV2 with TRBJ2-3; TRBD2 matches 10 bases. CDR1 is SNHLY and CDR2 is FYNNEI in the germline V gene. Unmatched junction bases numbered 4, after V lost 4 bases and J lost 0 bases. CDR3 size: 16 residues. CDR3 DNA sequence: TGTGCCAGCAGTGGGGATAGCGGGAGGAGCACAGATACGCAGTATTTT. Translated, it gives CASSGDSGRSTDTQYF.

The chain is built from TRBV28 and TRBJ2-1; possibly TRBD2 for D (5 bases). V lost 6 bases to trimming and J lost 2 bases, with 23 bases between them. Germline CDR1 is MDHEN and CDR2 is SYDVKM. CDR3 length: 18 residues. The CDR3 loop reads CASRGTQVGVGAYNEQFF. For the CDR3, the DNA is TGTGCCAGCAGGGGCACCCAGGTCGGGGTTGGAGCCTACAATGAGCAGTTCTTC.

This clone turned up a few times. The chain recombines TRBV25-1 with TRBJ1-2, with D uncertain. CDR1 is MGHDK, CDR2 SYGVNS, per germline. Trimming took 3 bases from V and 7 from J, leaving 6 bases between them. The CDR3 is 11 amino acids. CDR3 sequence reads: CASSEYGGYTF. DNA of the CDR3: TGTGCCAGCAGTGAGTATGGTGGCTACACCTTC.

There are a few counts of this clone. J is TRBJ1-5 and V is TRBV6-1; D is possibly TRBD1 (6 bases). The V and J ends lost 6 bases and 4 bases respectively, with 16 bases between them. The V gene's germline CDR1 is MNHNS and CDR2 SASEGT. The CDR3 runs to 15 residues. The CDR3 sequence: CASRQEQGLNQPQHF. CDR3 nucleotides: TGTGCCAGCAGACAAGAACAGGGCTTGAATCAGCCCCAGCATTTT.

The chain employs TRBV9 and TRBJ2-3; D remains ambiguous. V lost 3 bases and J 4 bases, leaving 9 bases between the germline ends. CDR1 is SGDLS and CDR2 is YYNGEE in the germline V gene. The CDR3 runs 13 residues. DNA of the CDR3: TGTGCCAGCAGCGCTCTTGGGGCAGATACGCAGTATTTT. Its protein product is CASSALGADTQYF.

The chain combines TRBV6-5 with TRBJ1-5; tentative D call: TRBD1 (5 bases). The CDR3 is made up of 14 amino acids. V lost 2 bases and J lost 7, with 12 bases in between. Germline assignment: CDR1 MNHEY and CDR2 SVGAGI. In nucleotides, the CDR3 is TGTGCCAGCAGTTACGATTTCGGGGCGCAGCCCCAGCATTTT. Protein sequence: CASSYDFGAQPQHF.

As for this clone: This same CDR3 is encoded by further DNA sequences in the sample. The genes are TRBV4-1 and TRBJ2-1; either TRBD1 or TRBD2 may supply D (5 bases each). The CDR3 consists of 16 residues. V shed 1 base and J shed 4 bases, with 14 bases lying between them. Germline values: CDR1 MGHRA, CDR2 YSYEKL. Here the CDR3 reads CASSQGGRGPYNEQFF. In DNA form, the CDR3 reads TGCGCCAGCAGCCAAGGAGGACGGGGCCCTTACAATGAGCAGTTCTTC.